This is a list of T cell receptor beta chains from one sample in a study of Graves' ophthalmopathy and Graves' hyperthyroidism. A single record per CDR3 protein comes from TCRdb applying MiXCR to the multiplex PCR reads. This table holds some 400,000 distinct CDR3 sequences, around 17% found once. Specimen: peripheral blood. The source of these receptors is a woman between 18 and 29 years old with Graves' ophthalmopathy. CDR3s include the opening cysteine and the closing phenylalanine or tryptophan. D genes are given only for firm matches. Only part of the rows carry a size: once, few, many, or a class if the clone is expanded.

>TRBJ1-1|TRBV29-1|many|.
TGCAGCGTTGAAGAACGTTCCTGGGGGGGGGCTTTCTTT
CSVEERSWGGAFF
>TRBJ1-1|TRBV2|many|.
TGTGCCAGCCGATTTCCCCGGGACACTGAAGCTTTCTTT
CASRFPRDTEAFF
>TRBJ2-5|TRBV12-3/TRBV12-4|many|.
TGTGCCAGCAGTTCAAACCAACGGGAGACCCAGTACTTC
CASSSNQRETQYF
>TRBJ2-3|TRBV6-1|.|.
TGTGCCAGCAGTGTGGGGGAATCTACTAGCACAGATACGCAGTATTTT
CASSVGESTSTDTQYF
>TRBJ1-1|TRBV16|many|TRBD1
TGTGCCAGCAGCCGCGGGACAGGGGGCTTTGAAGCTTTCTTT
CASSRGTGGFEAFF
>TRBJ1-1|TRBV11-2|many|.
TGTGCCAGCAGCCAACCCAGGGGTGGGAACACTGAAGCTTTCTTT
CASSQPRGGNTEAFF
>TRBJ2-7|TRBV11-2|.|TRBD2
TGTGCCAGCAGCTTAGCTAGCGGGATGAACGAGCAGTACTTC
CASSLASGMNEQYF
>TRBJ2-5|TRBV15|.|.
TGTGCCACCAGCCGACAGGGATGGGACTTCCAAGAGACCCAGTACTTC
CATSRQGWDFQETQYF
>TRBJ1-5|TRBV19|many|TRBD1
TGTGCCAGTAGTCACAGGGGAAATCAGCCCCAGCATTTT
CASSHRGNQPQHF
>TRBJ1-5|TRBV4-1|few|.
TGCGCCAGCAGCCTCGGTAGTGGGGGTGACAATCAGCCCCAGCATTTT
CASSLGSGGDNQPQHF
>TRBJ2-7|TRBV27|many|TRBD2
TGTGCCAGCAGTTTGGGCGGGAGTGGAACCTACGAGCAGTACTTC
CASSLGGSGTYEQYF
>TRBJ2-2|TRBV19|.|TRBD1
TGTGCCAGTAGCAGACAGGGAATGGGCGCCGGGGAGCTGTTTTTT
CASSRQGMGAGELFF
>TRBJ2-7|TRBV29-1|many|TRBD1
TGCAGCGTGGCTGACAGGGGCAAAAACGAGCAGTACTTC
CSVADRGKNEQYF
>TRBJ2-7|TRBV27|many|.
TGTGCCAGCAGTTCCCACAGGGTTCTCTCCTACGAGCAGTACTTC
CASSSHRVLSYEQYF
>TRBJ1-1|TRBV15|few|.
TGTGCCACCAGCAGAGACCAAGTAAGGACTGAAGCTTTCTTT
CATSRDQVRTEAFF
>TRBJ2-5|TRBV27|many|.
TGTGCCAGCAGTAAACGCGGACAGAAACAAGAGACCCAGTACTTC
CASSKRGQKQETQYF
>TRBJ2-7|TRBV5-1|many|.
TGCGCCAGCAGTGGACACAATACCTACGAGCAGTACTTC
CASSGHNTYEQYF
>TRBJ2-7|TRBV25-1|many|.
TGTGCCAGCAGTGAGCGGATTGATTCCTACGAGCAGTACTTC
CASSERIDSYEQYF
>TRBJ1-2|TRBV6-2/TRBV6-3|many|.
TGTGCCACCGAAGTGGGTACGGAGGACTATGGCTACACCTTC
CATEVGTEDYGYTF
>TRBJ1-2|TRBV6-1|many|TRBD1
TGTGCCAGCAGTCGCCCCGGGACAGGGGGCAACTATGGCTACACCTTC
CASSRPGTGGNYGYTF
>TRBJ1-1|TRBV28|.|TRBD1
TGTGCCAGCAGTCCGACAGGGATGACTGAAGCTTTCTTT
CASSPTGMTEAFF
>TRBJ2-6|TRBV6-5|many|.
TGTGCCAGCAGTTATGCTGGGGCCAACGTCCTGACTTTC
CASSYAGANVLTF
>TRBJ2-3|TRBV9|many|.
TGTGCCAGCAGCGTAGGGGGACTGGGCACAGATACGCAGTATTTT
CASSVGGLGTDTQYF
>TRBJ2-5|TRBV28|.|.
TGTGCCAGCAGGGGGATGCTATCAAAAGAGACCCAGTACTTC
CASRGMLSKETQYF
>TRBJ2-7|TRBV7-9|many|TRBD1
TGTGCCAGCAGCCACACAGGGGCTTACGAGCAGTACTTC
CASSHTGAYEQYF
>TRBJ1-3|TRBV28|many|.
TGTGCCAGCAGCCCCTCCAAGAGTAAAACTGGAAACACCATATATTTT
CASSPSKSKTGNTIYF
>TRBJ2-5|TRBV2|many|.
TGTGCCAGCAAACCCCCGGGGGCCGATAACTTGGGAGGAGAGACCCAGTACTTC
CASKPPGADNLGGETQYF
>TRBJ2-5|TRBV6-2/TRBV6-3|many|.
TGTGCCAGCAGCCGACAACCAGAGACCCAGTACTTC
CASSRQPETQYF
>TRBJ2-2|TRBV4-2|many|TRBD2
TGTGCCAGCAGCCACGAGACTAGCGGGAGCACCGGGGAGCTGTTTTTT
CASSHETSGSTGELFF
>TRBJ2-3|TRBV15|few|.
TGTGCCACCAGCAAGGCTCTGGGAGTAGGAACAGATACGCAGTATTTT
CATSKALGVGTDTQYF
>TRBJ2-5|TRBV6-5|few|.
TGTGCCAGCAGTTACTTAGCCAACCAAGAGACCCAGTACTTC
CASSYLANQETQYF
>TRBJ2-2|TRBV6-5|many|.
TGTGCCAGCAGTTACCTCCCGGTCGGGACCGGGGAGCTGTTTTTT
CASSYLPVGTGELFF
>TRBJ2-7|TRBV12-3/TRBV12-4|few|.
TGTGCCAGCAGTTTGGTCGGGAAACGCGAGCAGTACTTC
CASSLVGKREQYF
>TRBJ2-7|TRBV4-3|many|.
TGCGCCAGCAGCCAAGGGGTAGGCTCCAAGCAGTACTTC
CASSQGVGSKQYF
>TRBJ2-2|TRBV11-1|many|TRBD1
TGTGCCAGCAGCTTTCCGGGACAGATTTACACCGGGGAGCTGTTTTTT
CASSFPGQIYTGELFF
>TRBJ1-5|TRBV24-1|.|.
TGTGCCACCAGTGATTTTGCCGGTCCCCAGCATTTT
CATSDFAGPQHF
>TRBJ2-7|TRBV6-5|.|TRBD1
TGTGCCAGCAGTTATGGGACAGGGAGTACCTACGAGCAGTACTTC
CASSYGTGSTYEQYF
>TRBJ2-5|TRBV25-1|many|.
TGTGCCAGCAGTTGGGGTTCAGAGACCCAGTACTTC
CASSWGSETQYF
>TRBJ2-2|TRBV7-2|many|TRBD2
TGTGCCAGCAGCATCTGGGGACTAAACACCGGGGAGCTGTTTTTT
CASSIWGLNTGELFF
>TRBJ2-5|TRBV6-1|.|.
TGTGCCAGCCTACGAGGGAGGGGGGCAGAGACCCAGTACTTC
CASLRGRGAETQYF
>TRBJ2-7|TRBV7-2|many|.
TGTGCCAGCAGCTTAGAACCACAGCCCTCCTACGAGCAGTACTTC
CASSLEPQPSYEQYF
>TRBJ2-5|TRBV6-1|many|.
TGTGCCAGCAGCCACAGGGTTGGATCCCCTAAAGAGACCCAGTACTTC
CASSHRVGSPKETQYF